This is a list of T cell receptor beta chains from one sample in a study of identical twins. TCRdb used MiXCR to reprocess the 5' RACE reads, holding one entry per CDR3 protein. Of nearly 200,000 distinct CDR3 sequences in the sample, 15% to 20% are singletons; the top ten hold around 40%. These same records also appear under a second study, on T cells expressing NK-cell markers.

The sequencing sample was made of CD8+ T cells sorted from blood. Receptors originate from a woman in her late teens or twenties in good health. CDR3s include the opening cysteine and the closing phenylalanine or tryptophan.

V gene,CDR3 protein
TRBV9,CASSVVAGELFF
TRBV21-1,CASSKGPPDRGENEQFF
TRBV9,CASSGEASLDTQYF
TRBV12-3/TRBV12-4,CASSLGGGHTEAFF
TRBV12-3/TRBV12-4,CAITGQGADTGELFF
TRBV20-1,CSAPHIRRPHNEQFF
TRBV12-3/TRBV12-4,CASSPGLGTDTQYF
TRBV25-1,CASGENGYTF
TRBV29-1,CSVVAGALLRANEQFF
TRBV28,CASRLLAGAPPGELFF
TRBV29-1,CSVVSPEASEAFF
TRBV14,CASSQGRHQYEQYF
TRBV20-1,CSASDRGLGETQYF
TRBV20-1,CSARGLAGDTYEQYF
TRBV2,CAFSAFLRGDLSTGELFF